This T cell receptor (beta chain) was captured in a study of blood T cell repertoires in COVID-19. In germline, CDR1 is SGHTA, CDR2 FQGNSA. Trimming left V 2 bases short and J 6 bases short, with 14 bases between. The CDR3 totals 15 residues. Method: immunoSEQ multiplex PCR; TCRdb's copy keeps in-frame clones and lacks some. Found here are 300,000 to 450,000 clones, around 85% of them singletons; the top ten hold more than 3%. The sample was peripheral blood. This TCR was sampled from a woman between 18 and 30 years old with acute or convalescent COVID-19. V is TRBV7-2 and J is TRBJ1-5; D is unclear. The CDR3 reads CASSLMLGSGQPQHF. CDR3 DNA: TGTGCCAGCAGCTTAATGCTGGGTTCAGGTCAGCCCCAGCATTTT.